The sequence of this T cell receptor (beta chain) was determined in a study of blood T cell repertoires in COVID-19. Study information: Some COVID-19 samples were acute and others convalescent; all came from the United States, Italy and Spain.

This CDR3 is built from 16 residues. Per the germline V gene, CDR1 is SGHAT and CDR2 is FQNNGV. Trimming took 1 base from V and 2 from J, leaving 12 bases between them. Repertoires were generated with immunoSEQ multiplex PCR, while TCRdb's copy carries only in-frame clones and drops some. The sample lists about 240,000 clones; around 89% were seen once. This TCR came from a middle-aged woman who had recovered from COVID-19. The chain links TRBV11-2 to TRBJ2-1; D perhaps matches TRBD1 (5 bases). Sequencing input: peripheral blood. This CDR3 reads CASSLAGAAPYNEQFF. DNA of the CDR3: TGTGCCAGCAGCTTAGCTGGGGCCGCCCCCTACAATGAGCAGTTCTTC.